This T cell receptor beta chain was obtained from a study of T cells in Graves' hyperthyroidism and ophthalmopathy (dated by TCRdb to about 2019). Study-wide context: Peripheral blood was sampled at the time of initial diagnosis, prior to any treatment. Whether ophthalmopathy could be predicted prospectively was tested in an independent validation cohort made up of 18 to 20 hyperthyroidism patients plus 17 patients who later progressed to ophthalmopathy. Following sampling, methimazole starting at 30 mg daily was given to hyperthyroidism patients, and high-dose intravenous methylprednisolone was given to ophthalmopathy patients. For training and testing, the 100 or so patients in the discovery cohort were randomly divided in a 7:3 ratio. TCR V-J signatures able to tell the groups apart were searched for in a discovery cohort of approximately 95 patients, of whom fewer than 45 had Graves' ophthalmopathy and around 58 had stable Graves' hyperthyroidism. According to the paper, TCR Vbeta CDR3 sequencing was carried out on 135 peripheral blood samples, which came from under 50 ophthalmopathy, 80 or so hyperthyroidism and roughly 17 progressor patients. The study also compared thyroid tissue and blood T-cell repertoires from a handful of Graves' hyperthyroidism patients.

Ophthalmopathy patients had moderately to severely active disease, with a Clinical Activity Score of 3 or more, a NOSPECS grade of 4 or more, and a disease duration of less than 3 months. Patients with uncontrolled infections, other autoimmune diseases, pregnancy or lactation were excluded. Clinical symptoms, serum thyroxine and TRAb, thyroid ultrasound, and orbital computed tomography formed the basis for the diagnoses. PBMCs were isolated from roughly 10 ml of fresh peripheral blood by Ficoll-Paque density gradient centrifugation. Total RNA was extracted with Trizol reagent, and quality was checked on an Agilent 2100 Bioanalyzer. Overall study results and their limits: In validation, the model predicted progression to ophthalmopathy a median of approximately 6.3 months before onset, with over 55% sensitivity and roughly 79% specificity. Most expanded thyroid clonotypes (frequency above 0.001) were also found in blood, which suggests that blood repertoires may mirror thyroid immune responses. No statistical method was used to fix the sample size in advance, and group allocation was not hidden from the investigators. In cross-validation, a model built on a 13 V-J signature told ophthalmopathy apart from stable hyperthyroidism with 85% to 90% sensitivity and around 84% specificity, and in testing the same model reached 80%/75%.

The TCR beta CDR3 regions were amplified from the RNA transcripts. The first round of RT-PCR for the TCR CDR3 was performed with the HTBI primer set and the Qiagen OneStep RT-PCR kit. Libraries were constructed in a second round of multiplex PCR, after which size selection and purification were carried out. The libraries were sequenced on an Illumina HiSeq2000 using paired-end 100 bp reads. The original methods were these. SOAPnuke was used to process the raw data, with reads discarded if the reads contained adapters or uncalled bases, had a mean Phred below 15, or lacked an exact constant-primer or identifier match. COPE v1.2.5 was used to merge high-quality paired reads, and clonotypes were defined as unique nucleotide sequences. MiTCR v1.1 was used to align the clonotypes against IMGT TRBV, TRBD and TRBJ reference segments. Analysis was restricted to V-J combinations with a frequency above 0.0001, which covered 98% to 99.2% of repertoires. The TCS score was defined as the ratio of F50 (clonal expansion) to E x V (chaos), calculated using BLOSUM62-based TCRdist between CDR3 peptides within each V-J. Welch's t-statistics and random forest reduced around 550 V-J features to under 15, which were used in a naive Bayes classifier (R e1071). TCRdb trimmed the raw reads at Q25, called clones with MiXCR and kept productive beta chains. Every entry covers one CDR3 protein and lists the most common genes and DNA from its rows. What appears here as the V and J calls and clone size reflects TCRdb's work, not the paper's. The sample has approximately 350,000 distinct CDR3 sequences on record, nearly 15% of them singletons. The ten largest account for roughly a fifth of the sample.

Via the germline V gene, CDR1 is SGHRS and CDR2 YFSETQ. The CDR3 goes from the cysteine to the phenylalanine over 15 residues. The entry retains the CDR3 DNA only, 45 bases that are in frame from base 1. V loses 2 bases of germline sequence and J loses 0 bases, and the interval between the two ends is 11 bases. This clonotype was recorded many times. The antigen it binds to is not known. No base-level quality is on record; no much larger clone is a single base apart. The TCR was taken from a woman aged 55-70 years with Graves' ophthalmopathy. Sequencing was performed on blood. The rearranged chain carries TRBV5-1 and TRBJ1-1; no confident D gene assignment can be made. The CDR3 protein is CASSFLAGVNTEAFF. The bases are TGCGCCAGCAGCTTTCTGGCAGGAGTGAACACTGAAGCTTTCTTT.